The next 7 T cell receptor beta chains were all read from a single sample in a study of blood T cell repertoires in COVID-19. Only in-frame clones appear in the TCRdb table, and some are missing; sequencing was by immunoSEQ multiplex PCR. The sample has under 150,000 clones, over 75% seen once. Sequenced: peripheral blood. These receptors were collected from a woman between 65 and 79 years old who had recovered from COVID-19.

The chain joins TRBV7-3 to TRBJ2-1; a weak D match, TRBD2 (6 bases). Looked up from germline, CDR1 is SGHTA and CDR2 is FQGTGA. The CDR3 is made up of 13 amino acids. V gave up 5 bases and J gave up 5 bases, with 10 bases separating them. CDR3 protein: CASSRAGNNEQFF. In DNA, the CDR3 is TGTGCCAGCAGCCGCGCGGGGAACAATGAGCAGTTCTTC.

The V call is TRBV9, the J call TRBJ2-2, with 11 bases aligning to TRBD2. CDR1 is SGDLS, CDR2 YYNGEE, per germline. The CDR3 consists of 15 residues. With V trimmed by 0 bases and J by 5 bases, 0 bases remained unmatched. Here the CDR3 reads CASSVGTSGTGELFF. In nucleotides, the CDR3 is TGTGCCAGCAGCGTAGGGACTAGCGGGACCGGGGAGCTGTTTTTT. The full variable domain, in which reference TRBV9 and TRBJ2-2 provide the parts outside the CDR3, is DSGVTQTPKHLITATGQRVTLRCSPRSGDLSVYWYQQSLDQGLQFLIQYYNGEERAKGNILERFSAQQFPDLHSELNLSSLELGDSALYFCASSVGTSGTGELFFGEGSRLTVL.

The V gene is TRBV7-9, the J gene TRBJ2-5, with TRBD1 matching 7 bases. V lost 3 bases and J lost 4; bases outside the gene matches: 8. The CDR3 runs 15 residues. Germline CDR1 SEHNR, CDR2 FQNEAQ (reference sequence). The CDR3 reads CASSLIGQGVETQYF. CDR3 nucleotide sequence: TGTGCCAGCAGCTTGATCGGGCAGGGGGTAGAGACCCAGTACTTC. The variable domain in full, with the rest retrieved from reference TRBV7-9 and TRBJ2-5, is DTGVSQNPRHKITKRGQNVTFRCDPISEHNRLYWYRQTLGQGPEFLTYFQNEAQLEKSRLLSDRFSAERPKGSFSTLEIQRTEQGDSAMYLCASSLIGQGVETQYFGPGTRLLVL.

This chain joins TRBV7-2 and TRBJ1-3; tentatively, D is TRBD1 (6 bases). V lost 4 bases, J lost 4 bases, and 20 bases lay in between. The CDR3 is 17 amino acids. Germline V gene data show CDR1 as SGHTA and CDR2 as FQGNSA. The CDR3 nucleotides read TGTGCCAGCAGCTCTAGGCTCATACAGGGTGTAGGAAACACCATATATTTT. Its protein is CASSSRLIQGVGNTIYF.

The V and J genes are TRBV7-2 and TRBJ2-1; 10 bases map to TRBD2. CDR1 SGHTA and CDR2 FQGNSA come from the germline V gene. With V trimmed by 5 bases and J by 4 bases, 5 bases remained unmatched. CDR3 size: 15 residues. In DNA, the CDR3 is TGTGCCAGCAGCCTTAGCGGGGGGACTTACAATGAGCAGTTCTTC. Translation: CASSLSGGTYNEQFF. The full variable domain, its missing parts supplied by reference TRBV7-2 and TRBJ2-1, is GAGVSQSPSNKVTEKGKDVELRCDPISGHTALYWYRQSLGQGLEFLIYFQGNSAPDKSGLPSDRFSAERTGGSVSTLTIQRTQQEDSAVYLCASSLSGGTYNEQFFGPGTRLTVL.

V usage is TRBV6-2 or TRBV6-3 and J usage is TRBJ1-2; D possibly corresponds to TRBD1 (5 bases). V was shortened by 7 bases and J by 2 bases, with 11 bases between the two germline ends. CDR3 length: 13 residues. The germline CDR1 and CDR2 sequences are MNHEY and SVGEGT. The DNA of the CDR3 is TGTGCCAGCATCCCACAGGAAAACTATGGCTACACCTTC. This sequence encodes CASIPQENYGYTF.

This chain connects TRBV4-3 to TRBJ1-5, with no clear D. Trimming left V 0 bases short and J 2 bases short, with 14 bases between. The CDR3 has 17 residues. Germline V gives CDR1 LGHNA, CDR2 YSLEER. The CDR3 here is CASSQDRPGLGNQPQHF. CDR3 coding DNA: TGCGCCAGCAGCCAAGATCGCCCAGGTCTTGGCAATCAGCCCCAGCATTTT.